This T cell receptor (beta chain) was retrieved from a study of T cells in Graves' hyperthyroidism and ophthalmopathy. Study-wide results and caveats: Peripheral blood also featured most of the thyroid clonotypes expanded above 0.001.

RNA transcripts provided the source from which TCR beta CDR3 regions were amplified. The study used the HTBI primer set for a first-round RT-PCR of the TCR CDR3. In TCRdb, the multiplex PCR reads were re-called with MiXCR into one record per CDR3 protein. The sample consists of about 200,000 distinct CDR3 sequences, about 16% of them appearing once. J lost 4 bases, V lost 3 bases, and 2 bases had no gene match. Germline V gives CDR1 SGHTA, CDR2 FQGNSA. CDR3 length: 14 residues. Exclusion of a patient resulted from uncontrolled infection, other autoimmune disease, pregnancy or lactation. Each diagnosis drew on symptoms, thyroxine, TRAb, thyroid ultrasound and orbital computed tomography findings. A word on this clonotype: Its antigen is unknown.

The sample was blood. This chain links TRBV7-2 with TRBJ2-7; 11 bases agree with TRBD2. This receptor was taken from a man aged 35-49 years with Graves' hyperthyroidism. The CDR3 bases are TGTGCCAGCAGCTTGGGACTAGCGGAATACGAGCAGTACTTC. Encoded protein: CASSLGLAEYEQYF.